The 20 T cell receptor beta chains listed next were all sequenced from one sample in a study of spatial heterogeneity in lung cancer. The study's findings and limits: For expanded intratumoral alpha and beta TCRs, counts tracked tumor mutation counts.

Time point denoted: sample taken at primary tumor resection. These receptors are not linked to any known antigen. TCRdb ran MiXCR on the 5' RACE reads and lists one entry per CDR3 protein. The sample comprises 18,000 or so distinct CDR3 sequences, more than 9% of which are singletons, and less than 25% rests with the top ten. Sequencing was performed on lung tumor tissue, taken at surgery. The receptors come from a female donor with early-stage non-small cell lung cancer.

This clonotype was picked up many times. This beta chain was picked up by a library intended for alpha chains and is off target, so its count carries little meaning. The rearrangement uses TRBV7-8 and TRBJ1-1; 8 bases line up with TRBD1. Germline V gene sequence: CDR1 SGHVS, CDR2 FQNEAQ. The V segment lost 5 bases and the J segment 3 bases; nucleotides outside the gene matches: 8. This CDR3 has 15 amino acids. The CDR3 DNA reads TGTGCCAGCAGCCCCCGGACAGGGTGGGACACTGAAGCTTTCTTT. It is translated as CASSPRTGWDTEAFF.

This clonotype was counted only a few times. As an off-target read in a library built for alpha chains, this beta chain has a frequency of little significance. CDR3 coding DNA: TGTGCCAGCAGTTTACGTGCCGGTGGGACTGAAGCTTTCTTT. This encodes CASSLRAGGTEAFF. V and J are TRBV12-3 or TRBV12-4 and TRBJ1-1; no definite D call. V lost 2 bases, J lost 5 bases, and 12 bases lay in between. The CDR3 has 14 residues.

In regard to this clonotype: The size of this beta chain means little, since it is a stray read in a library made for alpha chains. V is TRBV12-3 or TRBV12-4 and J is TRBJ1-4, with TRBD1 matching over 9 bases. This CDR3 contains 14 residues. Unmatched junction bases numbered 8, after V lost 5 bases and J lost 10 bases. CDR3 in amino acids: CASSQGDRERKLFF. CDR3 DNA sequence: TGTGCCAGCAGTCAGGGGGACAGGGAAAGAAAACTGTTTTTT.

A word on this clonotype: Being off target in a library aimed at alpha chains, this beta chain has a size of little meaning. The CDR3, as DNA: TGTGCCAGTAGTAGGGGACGGTCCGAGACCCAGTACTTC. Protein sequence: CASSRGRSETQYF. The chain links TRBV19 to TRBJ2-5; the D call may be TRBD1 or TRBD2 (5 bases each). V lost 4 bases and J lost 5, with 11 bases in between. Germline values: CDR1 LNHDA, CDR2 SQIVND (reference sequence). This CDR3 is 13 amino acids long.

This clonotype was seen only a few times. Since it is a stray read in a library aimed at alpha chains, this beta chain has a size that is not meaningful. This chain connects TRBV5-1 to TRBJ2-7; perhaps TRBD1 as D (6 bases). The length of the CDR3 is 17 residues. CDR1 and CDR2 from the germline V gene are SGHRS and YFSETQ. Deletions cut 4 bases from V and 2 bases from J, with 22 bases between. This CDR3 reads CASSLIPNRDATYEQYF. CDR3 bases: TGCGCCAGCAGCCTAATACCCAACAGGGATGCGACCTACGAGCAGTACTTC.

This clonotype was counted between two and nine times. This beta chain was picked up by a library intended for alpha chains and is off target, so its count carries little meaning. The chain recombines TRBV4-1 with TRBJ2-7; tentatively, D is TRBD1 (6 bases). Germline V gene sequence: CDR1 MGHRA, CDR2 YSYEKL. The V and J ends lost 0 bases and 3 bases respectively, with 12 bases between them. The CDR3 consists of 15 residues. The CDR3 nucleotides read TGCGCCAGCAGCCAAGATCGGAACAGGGACTACGAGCAGTACTTC. It is translated as CASSQDRNRDYEQYF.

This clonotype was counted a few times. This beta chain slipped into a library made for alpha chains as a stray read, so its size is not meaningful. The chain links TRBV7-7 to TRBJ2-1; D perhaps matches TRBD2 (6 bases). Germline V gene data show CDR1 as SSHAT and CDR2 as FNYEAQ (reference sequence). V was trimmed by 2 bases and J by 9 bases, leaving 17 bases between them. This CDR3 comprises 15 residues. The CDR3 bases are TGTGCCAGCAGCTTACAACTAGCCCAAGCGGGTGAGCAGTTCTTC. Residues: CASSLQLAQAGEQFF.

To note about this clonotype: Little can be read into the size of this beta chain, an off-target read in a library designed for alpha chains. V gene TRBV11-2 combines with J gene TRBJ2-2, with D possibly matching TRBD2 (6 bases). V shed 4 bases and J shed 7 bases, with 19 bases lying between them. Looked up from germline, CDR1 is SGHAT and CDR2 is FQNNGV. The CDR3 covers 16 residues. CDR3: CASSYSGFWGVGELFF. The CDR3 DNA reads TGTGCCAGCAGCTATAGCGGATTTTGGGGAGTCGGGGAGCTGTTTTTT.

This clonotype was seen repeatedly, ten times or more. In a library made to pick up alpha chains, this beta chain is a stray read with a size that means little. J is TRBJ1-6 and V is TRBV4-3; unclear D gene. The CDR3 contains 16 residues. The V end lost 0 bases, the J end lost 3 bases, and 9 bases lay between the germline ends. The germline V gene encodes CDR1 LGHNA and CDR2 YSLEER. The CDR3 sequence: CASSQDIQNYNSPLHF. CDR3 bases: TGCGCCAGCAGCCAAGATATACAGAACTATAATTCACCCCTCCACTTT.

This clonotype was counted a few times. This beta chain is a stray read from a library made for alpha chains; its abundance is not meaningful. The gene calls are TRBV7-2 and TRBJ1-5, with 8 bases lining up with TRBD1. V shed 5 bases and J 2 bases; nucleotides not matched to a gene: 5. CDR3 length: 15 amino acids. CDR1 SGHTA and CDR2 FQGNSA come from the germline V gene. DNA for the CDR3: TGTGCCAGCAGCCCCCGGACAGGGCGCAATCAGCCCCAGCATTTT. Translation: CASSPRTGRNQPQHF.

This clonotype has a handful of counts. This beta chain is a stray read from a library made for alpha chains; its abundance is not meaningful. V gene TRBV27 combines with J gene TRBJ2-3, with D possibly being TRBD1 (5 bases). This CDR3 has 17 amino acids. The V end was cut by 5 bases, the J end by 1 base, with 19 bases between. Germline V gene lookup returns CDR1 MNHEY and CDR2 SMNVEV (reference sequence). This CDR3 is CASSRQLPAIRTDTQYF. The CDR3 DNA sequence: TGTGCCAGCAGTCGACAGCTCCCGGCCATTCGCACAGATACGCAGTATTTT.

This clonotype was counted ten times or more. This beta chain is a stray read from a library made for alpha chains; its abundance is not meaningful. This chain connects TRBV5-1 to TRBJ1-1; no firm D call. The V gene's germline CDR1 is SGHRS and CDR2 YFSETQ. The CDR3 sequence is 14 residues long. Trimming took 2 bases from V and 1 from J, leaving 9 bases between them. CDR3 in amino acids: CASSFQPTNTEAFF. For the CDR3, the DNA is TGCGCCAGCAGCTTCCAGCCAACGAACACTGAAGCTTTCTTT.

This clonotype was recorded many times. This beta chain slipped into a library made for alpha chains as a stray read, so its size is not meaningful. J is TRBJ2-2 and V is TRBV11-2; D may be TRBD1 (6 bases). V was clipped by 6 bases and J by 5 bases, with 16 bases between them. The CDR3 extends over 15 amino acids. Germline V CDR1 and CDR2: SGHAT, FQNNGV. For the CDR3, the DNA is TGTGCCAGCAGTTCGGTCAGGGGACGTACCGGGGAGCTGTTTTTT. Translated, it gives CASSSVRGRTGELFF. Full variable domain (remainder filled in from reference TRBV11-2 and TRBJ2-2): EAGVAQSPRYKIIEKRQSVAFWCNPISGHATLYWYQQILGQGPKLLIQFQNNGVVDDSQLPKDRFSAERLKGVDSTLKIQPAKLEDSAVYLCASSSVRGRTGELFFGEGSRLTVL.

This clonotype was recorded a few times. This beta chain was picked up by a library intended for alpha chains and is off target, so its count carries little meaning. This rearrangement joins TRBV7-9 to TRBJ1-4; no reliable D call. Trimming shortened V by 5 bases and J by 5 bases, and 18 bases separated the two germline ends. CDR3 length equals 16 residues. Germline V gives CDR1 SEHNR, CDR2 FQNEAQ (reference sequence). CDR3 nucleotide sequence: TGTGCCAGCAGCCGGCTCGGAACGACGGTAAATGAAAAACTGTTTTTT. It yields the protein CASSRLGTTVNEKLFF. Looking up the rest from reference TRBV7-9 and TRBJ1-4 gives the full variable domain: DTGVSQNPRHKITKRGQNVTFRCDPISEHNRLYWYRQTLGQGPEFLTYFQNEAQLEKSRLLSDRFSAERPKGSFSTLEIQRTEQGDSAMYLCASSRLGTTVNEKLFFGSGTQLSVL.

Of note for this clonotype: This beta chain lies outside the target of a library built for alpha chains; its clone size means little. V is TRBV10-3 and J is TRBJ2-1; D possibly matches TRBD1 or TRBD2 (5 bases each). The CDR3 covers 13 residues. The germline gives CDR1 ENHRY, CDR2 SYGVKD. V was shortened by 6 bases and J by 8 bases, with 14 bases between the two germline ends. The CDR3 DNA follows: TGTGCCATCAGGAATGTGGGGCGGGATGAGCAGTTCTTC. This translates into CAIRNVGRDEQFF.

This clonotype was detected ten times or more. Being off target in a library aimed at alpha chains, this beta chain has a size of little meaning. V usage is TRBV9 and J usage is TRBJ2-7; D possibly uses TRBD1 or TRBD2 (7 bases each). The CDR3 consists of 14 residues. Trimming removed 4 bases at V and 3 bases at J, with 14 bases between. Germline CDR1 reads SGDLS; CDR2 reads YYNGEE. CDR3 nucleotides: TGTGCCAGCAGCCCCCAGGGGGGGAGCTACGAGCAGTACTTC. This translates into CASSPQGGSYEQYF.

This clonotype came up a few times. This beta chain slipped into a library made for alpha chains as a stray read, so its size is not meaningful. The rearrangement joins TRBV7-9 to TRBJ1-5; D unclear. Germline assignment: CDR1 SEHNR and CDR2 FQNEAQ (reference sequence). V dropped 5 bases and J dropped 4 bases, with 18 bases sitting between them. The CDR3 has 16 amino acids. CDR3 in amino acids: CASSTDATSENQPQHF. In DNA form, the CDR3 reads TGTGCCAGCAGCACGGACGCAACGTCGGAGAATCAGCCCCAGCATTTT.

In its sample, this clonotype ranks as medium-sized. The size of this beta chain means little, since it is a stray read in a library made for alpha chains. CDR3 in amino acids: CASSGPSTDTQYF. In nucleotides, the CDR3 is TGTGCCAGCAGTGGGCCTAGCACAGATACGCAGTATTTT. This chain joins TRBV6-1 and TRBJ2-3; D is unresolved. Germline lookup yields CDR1 MNHNS and CDR2 SASEGT. This CDR3 spans 13 amino acids. V lost 4 bases and J 0 bases, leaving 5 bases between the germline ends.

About this clonotype itself: This beta chain turned up in a library designed for alpha chains; as an off-target read, its abundance says little. The rearrangement joins TRBV2 to TRBJ1-6, with D uncertain. Germline V gene sequence: CDR1 SNHLY, CDR2 FYNNEI. The V end was cut by 7 bases, the J end by 10 bases, with 11 bases between. The CDR3 extends over 12 amino acids. The CDR3 spells CASMAADSPLHF. CDR3 coding DNA: TGTGCCAGCATGGCGGCTGACTCACCCCTCCACTTT. The full variable domain, in which reference TRBV2 and TRBJ1-6 provide the parts outside the CDR3, is EPEVTQTPSHQVTQMGQEVILRCVPISNHLYFYWYRQILGQKVEFLVSFYNNEISEKSEIFDDQFSVERPDGSNFTLKIRSTKLEDSAMYFCASMAADSPLHFGNGTRLTVT.

This clonotype has more than one count but fewer than ten. The library was prepared for alpha chains; this beta chain is a stray read, so its frequency means little. J is TRBJ2-5 and V is TRBV11-2; possibly TRBD1 or TRBD2 for D (6 bases each). The CDR3 consists of 13 residues. Germline CDR1 reads SGHAT; CDR2 reads FQNNGV. Trimming took off 8 bases at V and 5 bases at J, with 15 bases between the two ends. CDR3 protein: CASAKLGGETQYF. The CDR3 DNA reads TGTGCCAGCGCCAAACTCGGGGGCGAGACCCAGTACTTC.